This T cell receptor beta chain was sequenced for a study of blood T cell repertoires in COVID-19. Study summary: Acute and convalescent COVID-19 samples came from the United States, Italy and Spain. Sources were T cells, B-cell-depleted T cells, or PBMCs; the material itself was cDNA or gDNA.

Authors' data handling: Researchers report that nucleated cell counts were estimated from reference gene primer amplification. Assay used: immunoSEQ multiplex PCR; TCRdb lists only in-frame clones, some missing. The DNA was the basis for D and trimming; V, J and clone size are from that table. The sample contains roughly 290,000 clones, around 90% of which appear only once. Participants were aged about 18 to 100 years from approximately 23 US areas. The TCR originated in a woman aged 18-35 years with acute COVID-19. Sequencing was performed on PBMCs or T cells enriched from blood (not recorded which).

The CDR3 is CSAPRDSQGPYRNQPQHF. CDR3 DNA sequence: TGCAGCGCTCCCCGGGACAGCCAAGGCCCTTATCGCAATCAGCCCCAGCATTTT. This chain joins TRBV29-1 and TRBJ1-5, with TRBD1 matching over 7 bases. The V gene end was trimmed by 7 bases and the J gene end by 2 bases; junction bases not matched to a gene: 20. Germline V gives CDR1 SQVTM, CDR2 ANQGSEA. The CDR3 runs 18 residues.